The T cell receptor beta chain under discussion was sequenced for a study of cytomegalovirus exposure and HLA in healthy donors. Study outcomes and limitations: In vitro, three CMV-associated chains proved specific for CMV antigens.

Use of 60 Vbeta and 13 Jbeta primers characterized the PCR. Assay: immunoSEQ multiplex PCR; the TCRdb copy retains only in-frame clones and omits some. Of more than 95,000 clones listed, over 60% are singletons. As for this clone: Its antigen remains unknown.

What was sequenced was PBMCs. The TCR sequence derives from a woman aged 18-30 years in good health and CMV-seropositive.

CDR3 residues: CASSLRSASVTETQYF. In DNA form, the CDR3 reads TGTGCCAGCAGCTTAAGGTCGGCTAGCGTAACGGAGACCCAGTACTTC. The chain is built from TRBV7-9 and TRBJ2-5; TRBD2 might be the D (6 bases). Trimming removed 2 bases at V and 5 bases at J, with 18 bases between. Per the germline V gene, CDR1 is SEHNR and CDR2 is FQNEAQ (reference sequence). This CDR3 is 16 amino acids long.